These 3 T cell receptor beta chains came from one sample sequenced in a study of T cell repertoires in cytomegalovirus infection. TCRdb re-derived calls from the reads in MiXCR, one entry per CDR3 protein. The data hold some 280,000 distinct CDR3 sequences, with roughly 15% observed a single time. The sequencing input was PBMCs. The receptors originated from a human donor in good health (CMV status not recorded). Some clones in this sample may be carry-over from other donors' samples.

The chain recombines TRBV7-9 with TRBJ2-7; tentatively, D is TRBD2 (5 bases). Germline assignment: CDR1 SEHNR and CDR2 FQNEAQ (reference sequence). The CDR3 has 14 residues. The V and J ends lost 5 bases and 2 bases respectively, with 13 bases between them. The CDR3 DNA reads as TGTGCCAGCAGCCCTCCGCGGGTAGCCTACGAGCAGTACTTC. It encodes CASSPPRVAYEQYF.

This clonotype was detected many times. The chain uses TRBV7-2 and TRBJ1-3; the match to TRBD1 covers 8 bases. CDR1 and CDR2 from the germline V gene are SGHTA and FQGNSA. The CDR3 is made up of 17 amino acids. The J segment lost 3 bases and the V segment lost 5 bases, leaving 12 bases of the junction unmatched. The CDR3 spells CASSPAAGGNVGNTIYF. CDR3 in DNA: TGTGCCAGCAGCCCCGCGGCAGGGGGCAATGTTGGAAACACCATATATTTT.

This clonotype was seen many times. The DNA is omitted, as the CDR3 cannot be located on it reliably, and the CDR3 follows TCRdb's listing. The chain carries TRBV7-2 and TRBJ2-5; the D segment call TRBD1 is taken from the table without a DNA check. Germline CDR1 is SGHTA and CDR2 is FQGNSA. The CDR3 spans 14 amino acids, including both terminal residues. CDR3 loop: CASSFSGPGETQYF.